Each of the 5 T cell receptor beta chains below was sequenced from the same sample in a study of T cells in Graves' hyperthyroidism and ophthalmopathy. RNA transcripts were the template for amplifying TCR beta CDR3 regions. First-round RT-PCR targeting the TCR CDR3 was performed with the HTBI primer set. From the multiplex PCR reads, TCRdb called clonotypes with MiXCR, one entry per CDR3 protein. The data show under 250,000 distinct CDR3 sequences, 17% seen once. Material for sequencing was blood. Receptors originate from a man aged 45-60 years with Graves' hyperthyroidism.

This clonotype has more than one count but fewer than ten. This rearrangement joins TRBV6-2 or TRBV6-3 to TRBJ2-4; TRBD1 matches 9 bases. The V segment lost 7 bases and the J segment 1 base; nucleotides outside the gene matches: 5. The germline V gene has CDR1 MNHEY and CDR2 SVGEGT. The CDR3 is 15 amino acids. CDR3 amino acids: CASTRDRVAKNIQYF. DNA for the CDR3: TGTGCCAGCACCCGGGACAGGGTCGCCAAAAACATTCAGTACTTC.

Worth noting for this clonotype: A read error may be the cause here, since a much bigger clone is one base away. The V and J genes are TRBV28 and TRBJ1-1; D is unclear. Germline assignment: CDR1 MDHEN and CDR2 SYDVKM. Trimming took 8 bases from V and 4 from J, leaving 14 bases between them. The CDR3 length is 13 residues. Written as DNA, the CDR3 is TGTGCCAGCCTCCTCGGTTCGAGCACTGAAGCTTTCTTT. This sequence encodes CASLLGSSTEAFF.

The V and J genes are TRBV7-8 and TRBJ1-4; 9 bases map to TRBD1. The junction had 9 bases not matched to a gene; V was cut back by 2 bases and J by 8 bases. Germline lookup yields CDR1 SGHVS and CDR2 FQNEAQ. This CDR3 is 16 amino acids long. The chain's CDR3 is CASSLIRQGGREKLFF. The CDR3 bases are TGTGCCAGCAGCTTAATCCGACAGGGGGGTCGGGAAAAACTGTTTTTT.

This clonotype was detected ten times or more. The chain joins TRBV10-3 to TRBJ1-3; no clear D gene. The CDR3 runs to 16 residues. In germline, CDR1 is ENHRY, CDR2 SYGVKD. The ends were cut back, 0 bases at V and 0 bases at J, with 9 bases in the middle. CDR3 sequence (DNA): TGTGCCATCAGTGAGTCGGGCGTGTTCTCTGGAAACACCATATATTTT. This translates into CAISESGVFSGNTIYF.

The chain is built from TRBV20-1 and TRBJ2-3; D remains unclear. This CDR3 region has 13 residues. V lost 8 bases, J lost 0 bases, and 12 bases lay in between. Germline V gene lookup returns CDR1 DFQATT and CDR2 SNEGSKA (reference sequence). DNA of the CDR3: TGCAGTTTCCCCGACGAAAGCACAGATACGCAGTATTTT. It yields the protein CSFPDESTDTQYF.